A single TCR beta chain is shown here with its context. Its target is unknown. The source of the sample is a study of cytomegalovirus exposure and HLA in healthy donors. Overall study results and limits: With further analysis later on, most CMV-associated TCR beta chains appeared HLA-restricted.

CDR3 length: 14 amino acids. V lost 5 bases and J lost 5; bases outside the gene matches: 6. Germline V gives CDR1 MNHEY, CDR2 SMNVEV (reference sequence). The PCR had 60 Vbeta and 13 Jbeta primers. Sequencing used immunoSEQ multiplex PCR; TCRdb keeps in-frame clones, though not all of them. Of some 69,000 clones in the sample, more than 60% were seen once. V usage is TRBV27 and J usage is TRBJ2-5; TRBD1 aligns across 9 bases. The TCR originated in a male donor in good health and CMV-seropositive. The sample taken for sequencing was PBMCs. CDR3 bases: TGTGCCAGCAGTCCACAGGGGGCGCGGGAGACCCAGTACTTC. This sequence encodes CASSPQGARETQYF.